This T cell receptor (beta chain) was observed in a study of robustness of blood B and T cell sequencing (dated by TCRdb to between 2018 and 2020). For the study in its entirety: The goal of the study was to find out how much peripheral blood is required to reliably describe the TCRbeta and IgG repertoires of an individual. TCRbeta and IgG repertoires were quantified in each of the approximately ten independently drawn blood samples. Two replicate TCRbeta cDNA libraries were prepared from one shared RNA pool from a single 10 ml draw, serving as technical replicates.

The protocol used for the library was PCR. Sequencing was performed on an Illumina MiSeq. cDNA was made using SMARTScribe reverse transcriptase and a 5' template-switch oligo that added a universal priming site. A 12-nucleotide random unique molecular identifier (UMI) was carried by the template-switch oligo, and each cDNA molecule was tagged with this UMI. During reverse transcription, TCRbeta transcripts were targeted by chain-specific reverse primers. Leftover template-switch adapters were removed by uracil DNA glycosylase treatment, and cDNA was purified using a Qiagen MinElute kit. The first PCR used KAPA HiFi HotStart ReadyMix for approximately 25 cycles, split across four 50 ul reactions with step-out primers. First-round PCR products were gel-purified before further amplification. Illumina Nextera adapters were attached in a second PCR of around 8 cycles, and the libraries were then purified and pooled. For each TCRbeta molecule, the UMI barcode was captured by a 50-nucleotide 5' read. As for the original processing: The MIGEC toolkit was used to group reads by UMI into consensus reads. PEAR was used to merge forward and reverse consensus reads, producing the final reads. Identical UMI-sequence pairs shared across libraries were treated as cross-sample contamination and removed by a custom decontamination script. MIGMAP, a wrapper around IgBLAST, was used for V(D)J assignment and CDR3 extraction. TCR clonotypes were defined by identical V gene, J gene and CDR3 amino acid sequence, and CDR1 and CDR2 were left unsequenced. TCRdb trimmed the raw reads at Q25, called clones with MiXCR and kept productive beta chains. Rows are unified per CDR3 protein, each entry keeping the most common DNA and genes. The V and J calls shown here were made by TCRdb, not taken from the authors' results. The sample data list 1,500 or so distinct CDR3 sequences, and over 60% of these were observed just once. 30% to 35% of the sample lies in the top ten.

Study-wide findings and limitations: Immediate fractionation was required for EDTA tubes, so the use of EDTA tubes in multi-site collections was limited. Overlap of rare TCRbeta clonotypes did not improve with pooling tubes, implying much larger blood volumes would be needed to capture them. The 1,000 most abundant TCRbeta clonotypes from the pooled draws were detected in every single 10 ml sample. Between the technical replicate libraries, nearly 95% of the top 10,000 TCRbeta clonotypes in one library were also present in the other library. When 3 or 4 tubes (roughly 26-45 ml blood) were combined, saturation was approached in coverage of the top 10,000 TCRbeta clonotypes. One pair of TCRbeta libraries showed evidence of cross-contamination, likely from batch processing; the shared UMI-sequence pairs were removed. A full plateau was not reached by TCRbeta rarefaction curves, suggesting under-sequencing or many low-abundance clonotypes.

TCRbeta repertoires were quantified from mRNA rather than genomic DNA, which captures expressed receptors. Without any cell sorting, leukocytes from the buffy coat were collected into Trizol, and RNA was extracted using the Direct-zol RNA MiniPrep Plus kit. To separate plasma, buffy coat and red blood cells, EDTA blood tubes were immediately centrifuged at 4 degrees C. This clonotype was recorded a few times. Its antigen has not been determined. No much larger clonotype is one base removed from it; base qualities were not supplied. The receptor's source is a human donor in good health. What was sequenced was peripheral blood.

The sequenced DNA is TGCGCCAGCAGCGGCCCTGAGCGGGGCGATACGCAGTATTTT. Translated, it reads CASSGPERGDTQYF. The rearrangement joined TRBV5-1 to TRBJ2-3, with 7 bases matching TRBD2. After removal of 4 bases from V and 6 bases from J, the junction retains 8 bases not matched to a gene. Measured from the cysteine to the phenylalanine, the CDR3 is 14 residues long. The DNA shown is the 42-base CDR3, in frame from base 1. For CDR1 and CDR2, the germline V gene lists SGHRS and YFSETQ. The entire variable domain, with the stretches around the CDR3 drawn from the reference TRBV5-1 and TRBJ2-3 proteins, is KAGVTQTPRYLIKTRGQQVTLSCSPISGHRSVSWYQQTPGQGLQFLFEYFSETQRNKGNFPGRFSGRQFSNSRSEMNVSTLELGDSALYLCASSGPERGDTQYFGPGTRLTVL.